The rows below give T cell receptor beta chains drawn from one sample of a study of blood T cell dynamics during melanoma immunotherapy. Libraries were prepared by immunoSEQ multiplex PCR; TCRdb keeps only in-frame clonotypes and omits some of them. The table has roughly 15,000 clones, approximately 88% seen once. The source material was blood, sampled from a patient treated with checkpoint blockade. These receptors all stem from a human donor with melanoma. CDR3s include the opening cysteine and the closing phenylalanine or tryptophan. The order of the fields is V gene, CDR3 protein.

>TRBV2
CASSGRGEAYNEQFF
>TRBV5-1
CASSTGQGGDGYTF
>TRBV5-1
CASSTGGDEQFF
>TRBV5-4
CASSLPAGGPYNEQFF
>TRBV10-2
CASSEALRVHLTDTQYF
>TRBV9
CASSATGTTDTQYF
>TRBV18
CASSLTGTKDEQFF
>TRBV2
CASMTADQPQHF
>TRBV30
CAWTGHSSGNTIYF
>TRBV4-1
CASSLAKGFGDSPLHF
>TRBV12-5
CASGLRGDYTF
>TRBV4-2
CASSQLNVGDTEAFF
>TRBV9
CASSVIPDSLTAGELFF
>TRBV19
CASSIGLGSGGTEAFF
>TRBV27
CASRETSGRVNEQFF
>TRBV7-9
CASRPGFSTDTQYF
>TRBV19
CASKTGSVDNEKLFF
>TRBV2
CASRGQGTYEQYF
>TRBV18
CASSPAAGNQPQHF
>TRBV4-3
CASSQAAGANYGYTF
>TRBV28
CASSSGTTGNTIYF
>TRBV18
CASSPFEPGQGSNEQFF
>TRBV18
CASSPLAGEAFF
>TRBV15
CATSRTGLAEGLSYTGELFF
>TRBV29-1
CSVGQHSTDTQYF
>TRBV19
CASSRGGAISEQYF
>TRBV6-1
CASSEQGQETQYF
>TRBV7-2
CASSSQGISYEQYF
>TRBV28
CASSSGQGAVTDTQYF